This T cell receptor (beta chain) was sequenced for a study of blood T cell repertoires in COVID-19. Study-level information: The United States, Italy and Spain were the sources of the acute and convalescent COVID-19 samples. In each case, the material was cDNA or gDNA derived from T cells, B-cell-depleted T cells, or PBMCs.

Original data processing: Amplification from reference gene primers served as the basis for estimated nucleated cell counts. Clones were sequenced by immunoSEQ multiplex PCR, and TCRdb holds only the in-frame ones, with some missing. V, J and clone size are those of that table, while D and trimming were read from the DNA. The repertoire holds about 400,000 clones, with roughly 89% as singletons. This clone came up a few times. Germline CDR1 KGHSH, CDR2 LQKENI. The CDR3 is 14 amino acids. Losses at the gene ends were 0 bases for V and 7 bases for J; bases not matched to a gene: 4. The V gene is TRBV18, the J gene TRBJ2-7, with 9 positions matching TRBD2. Sequencing was performed on peripheral blood. The clonotype originates from a woman between 25 and 40 years old with active or convalescent COVID-19. The CDR3 DNA reads TGTGCCAGCTCACCACCGAGTACTAGCGGGGAGCAGTACTTC. Encoded protein: CASSPPSTSGEQYF.